The 3 T cell receptor beta chains given below trace back to one sample, sequenced in a study of OX40 agonist ivuxolimab in advanced cancers. Profiled with immunoSEQ multiplex PCR; TCRdb holds only in-frame clones, not every one. The repertoire holds tens of thousands of clones, over 75% seen once, with around 2.5% in the top ten. The sequences come from CD4+ or CD8+ T cells sorted from blood, collected in a trial of the OX40 agonist ivuxolimab. Receptors originate from an adult with an advanced solid tumor such as melanoma, head and neck, liver or kidney cancer.

This clone was recorded only once. The rearrangement joins TRBV2 to TRBJ2-5, with D possibly matching TRBD2 (6 bases). Trimming took 4 bases from V and 3 from J, leaving 12 bases between them. Per the germline V gene, CDR1 is SNHLY and CDR2 is FYNNEI. This CDR3 region has 14 residues. In nucleotides, the CDR3 is TGTGCCAGCAGTGTGCGGTCGGGAGAAGAGACCCAGTACTTC. Translating gives CASSVRSGEETQYF.

The chain employs TRBV10-3 and TRBJ1-6; TRBD1 might be the D (5 bases). Per germline, CDR1 ENHRY and CDR2 SYGVKD. V was cut by 3 bases and J by 7 bases, with 10 bases left in between. The CDR3 is made up of 14 amino acids. CDR3 residues: CAISEVTANSPLHF. CDR3 nucleotides: TGTGCCATCAGTGAAGTGACAGCAAATTCACCCCTCCACTTT.

This clone was counted a single time. The chain employs TRBV28 and TRBJ1-3, with 7 bases identical to TRBD1. Germline V gene sequence: CDR1 MDHEN, CDR2 SYDVKM. The CDR3 is 14 residues long. J lost 3 bases, V lost 4 bases, and 3 bases had no gene match. Here the CDR3 reads CASSSQGGGNTIYF. CDR3 DNA sequence: TGTGCCAGCAGTTCCCAGGGGGGTGGAAACACCATATATTTT.